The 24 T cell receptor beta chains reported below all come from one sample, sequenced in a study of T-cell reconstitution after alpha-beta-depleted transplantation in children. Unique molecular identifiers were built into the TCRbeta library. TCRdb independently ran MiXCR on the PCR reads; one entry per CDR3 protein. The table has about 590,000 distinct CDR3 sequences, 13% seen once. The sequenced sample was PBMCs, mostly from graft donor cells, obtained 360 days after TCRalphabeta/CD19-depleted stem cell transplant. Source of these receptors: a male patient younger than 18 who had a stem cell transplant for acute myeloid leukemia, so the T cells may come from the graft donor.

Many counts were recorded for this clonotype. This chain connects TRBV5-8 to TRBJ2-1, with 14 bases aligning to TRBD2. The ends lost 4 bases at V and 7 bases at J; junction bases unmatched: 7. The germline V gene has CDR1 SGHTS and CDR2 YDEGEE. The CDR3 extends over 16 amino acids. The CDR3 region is CASSIRRTSGRNEQFF. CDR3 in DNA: TGTGCCAGCAGCATACGGAGGACTAGCGGGAGGAATGAGCAGTTCTTC.

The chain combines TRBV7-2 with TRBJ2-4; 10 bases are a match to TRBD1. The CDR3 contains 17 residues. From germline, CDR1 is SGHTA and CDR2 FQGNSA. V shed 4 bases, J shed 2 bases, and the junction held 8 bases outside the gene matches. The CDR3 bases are TGTGCCAGCAGCTGGAAAGGGACAGGGGTGACCAAAAACATTCAGTACTTC. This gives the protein CASSWKGTGVTKNIQYF. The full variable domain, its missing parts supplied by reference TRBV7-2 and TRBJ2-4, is GAGVSQSPSNKVTEKGKDVELRCDPISGHTALYWYRQSLGQGLEFLIYFQGNSAPDKSGLPSDRFSAERTGGSVSTLTIQRTQQEDSAVYLCASSWKGTGVTKNIQYFGAGTRLSVL.

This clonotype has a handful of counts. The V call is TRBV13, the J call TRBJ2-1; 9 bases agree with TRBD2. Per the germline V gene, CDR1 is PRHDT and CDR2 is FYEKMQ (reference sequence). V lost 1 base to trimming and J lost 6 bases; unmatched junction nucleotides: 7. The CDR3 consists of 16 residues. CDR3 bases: TGTGCCAGCAGCTTAGCTCGGGCTAGCGGGACCAATGAGCAGTTCTTC. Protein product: CASSLARASGTNEQFF.

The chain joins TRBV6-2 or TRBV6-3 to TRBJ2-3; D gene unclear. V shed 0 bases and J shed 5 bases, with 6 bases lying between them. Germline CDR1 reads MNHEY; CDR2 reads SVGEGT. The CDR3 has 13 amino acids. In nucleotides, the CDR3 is TGTGCCAGCAGTTACTCGCTACGAGATACGCAGTATTTT. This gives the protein CASSYSLRDTQYF.

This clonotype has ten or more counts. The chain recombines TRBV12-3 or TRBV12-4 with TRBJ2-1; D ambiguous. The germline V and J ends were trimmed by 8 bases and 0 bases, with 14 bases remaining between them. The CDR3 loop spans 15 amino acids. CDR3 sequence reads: CASLSAGASYNEQFF. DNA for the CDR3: TGTGCCAGCCTTTCCGCCGGCGCCTCCTACAATGAGCAGTTCTTC.

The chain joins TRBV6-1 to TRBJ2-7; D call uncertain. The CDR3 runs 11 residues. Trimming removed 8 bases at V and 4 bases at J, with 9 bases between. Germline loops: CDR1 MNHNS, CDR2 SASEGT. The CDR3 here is CASLLSYEQYF. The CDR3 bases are TGTGCCAGCCTCCTATCGTACGAGCAGTACTTC.

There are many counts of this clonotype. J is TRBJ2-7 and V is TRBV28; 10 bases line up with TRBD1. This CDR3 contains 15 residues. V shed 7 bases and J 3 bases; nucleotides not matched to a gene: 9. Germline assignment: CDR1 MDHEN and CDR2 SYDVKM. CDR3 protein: CASTQDGTGVYEQYF. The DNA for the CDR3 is TGTGCCAGCACCCAAGACGGGACAGGGGTCTACGAGCAGTACTTC.

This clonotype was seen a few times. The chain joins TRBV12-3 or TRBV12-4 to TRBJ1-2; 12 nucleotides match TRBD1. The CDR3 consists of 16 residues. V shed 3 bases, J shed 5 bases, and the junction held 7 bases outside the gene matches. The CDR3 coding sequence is TGTGCCAGCAGTTTTCCGGGACAGGGGGCGAGGTATGGCTACACCTTC. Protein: CASSFPGQGARYGYTF.

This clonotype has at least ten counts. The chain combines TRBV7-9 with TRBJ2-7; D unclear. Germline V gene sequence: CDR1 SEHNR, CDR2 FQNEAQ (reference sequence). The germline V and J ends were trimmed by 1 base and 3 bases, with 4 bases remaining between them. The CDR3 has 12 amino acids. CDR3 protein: CASSLELYEQYF. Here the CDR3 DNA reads TGTGCCAGCAGCTTAGAGCTCTACGAGCAGTACTTC.

For the CDR3, the DNA is TGTGCCAGCAGCACCACTAGCGGTAGCACAGATACGCAGTATTTT. Protein sequence: CASSTTSGSTDTQYF. The rearrangement links TRBV7-9 to TRBJ2-3; 8 positions agree with TRBD2. The germline V gene encodes CDR1 SEHNR and CDR2 FQNEAQ (reference sequence). The V and J ends lost 5 bases and 0 bases, in that order; junction bases with no gene match: 4. The CDR3 sequence is 15 residues long.

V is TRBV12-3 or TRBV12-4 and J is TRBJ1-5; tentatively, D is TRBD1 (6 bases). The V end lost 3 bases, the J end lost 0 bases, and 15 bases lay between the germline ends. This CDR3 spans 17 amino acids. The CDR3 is CASSLGLGGNSNQPQHF. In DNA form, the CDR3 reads TGTGCCAGCAGTTTGGGGTTAGGGGGGAATAGCAATCAGCCCCAGCATTTT.

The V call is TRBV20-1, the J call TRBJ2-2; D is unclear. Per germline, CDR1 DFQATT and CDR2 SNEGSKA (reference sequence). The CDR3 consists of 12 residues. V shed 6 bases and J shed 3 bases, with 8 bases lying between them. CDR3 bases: TGCAGTGCCGGACCTCACACCGGGGAGCTGTTTTTT. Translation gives CSAGPHTGELFF.

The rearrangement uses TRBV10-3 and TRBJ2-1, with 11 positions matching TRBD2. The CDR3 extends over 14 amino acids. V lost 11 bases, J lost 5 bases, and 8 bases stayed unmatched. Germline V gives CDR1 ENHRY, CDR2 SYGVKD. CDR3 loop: CASRGLAENNEQFF. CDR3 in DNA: TGTGCCTCCAGGGGACTAGCGGAAAACAATGAGCAGTTCTTC.

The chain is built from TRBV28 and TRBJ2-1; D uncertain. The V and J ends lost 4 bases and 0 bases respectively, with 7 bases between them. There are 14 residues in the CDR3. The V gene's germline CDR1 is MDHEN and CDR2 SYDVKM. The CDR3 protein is CASSSPPSYNEQFF. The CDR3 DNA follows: TGTGCCAGCAGTTCGCCCCCCTCCTACAATGAGCAGTTCTTC. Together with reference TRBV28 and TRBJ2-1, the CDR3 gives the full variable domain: DVKVTQSSRYLVKRTGEKVFLECVQDMDHENMFWYRQDPGLGLRLIYFSYDVKMKEKGDIPEGYSVSREKKERFSLILESASTNQTSMYLCASSSPPSYNEQFFGPGTRLTVL.

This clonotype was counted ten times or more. The CDR3 sequence: CASSWGFGGPPLVATQYF. The CDR3 DNA reads TGTGCCAGCAGCTGGGGGTTTGGGGGACCTCCTTTGGTGGCGACCCAGTACTTC. The chain carries TRBV7-8 and TRBJ2-5; perhaps D is TRBD1 or TRBD2 (5 bases each). V was clipped by 4 bases and J by 7 bases, with 28 bases between them. Germline V gives CDR1 SGHVS, CDR2 FQNEAQ. The length of the CDR3 is 18 residues.

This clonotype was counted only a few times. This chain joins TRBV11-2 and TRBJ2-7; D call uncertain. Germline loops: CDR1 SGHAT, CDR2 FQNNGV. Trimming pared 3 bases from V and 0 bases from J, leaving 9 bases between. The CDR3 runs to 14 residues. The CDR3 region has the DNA TGTGCCAGCAGCTTCACTCTAAGCTCCTACGAGCAGTACTTC. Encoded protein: CASSFTLSSYEQYF. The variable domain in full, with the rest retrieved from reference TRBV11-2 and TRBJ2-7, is EAGVAQSPRYKIIEKRQSVAFWCNPISGHATLYWYQQILGQGPKLLIQFQNNGVVDDSQLPKDRFSAERLKGVDSTLKIQPAKLEDSAVYLCASSFTLSSYEQYFGPGTRLTVT.

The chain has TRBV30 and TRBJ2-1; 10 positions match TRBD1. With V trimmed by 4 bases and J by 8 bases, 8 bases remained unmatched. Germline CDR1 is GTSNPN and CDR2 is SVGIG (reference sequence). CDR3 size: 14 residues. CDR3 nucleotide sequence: TGTGCCTGGACCTCCGGGACAGGGGACGATGAGCAGTTCTTC. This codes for CAWTSGTGDDEQFF. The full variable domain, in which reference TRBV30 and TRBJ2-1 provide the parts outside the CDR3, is SQTIHQWPATLVQPVGSPLSLECTVEGTSNPNLYWYRQAAGRGLQLLFYSVGIGQISSEVPQNLSASRPQDRQFILSSKKLLLSDSGFYLCAWTSGTGDDEQFFGPGTRLTVL.

The CDR3 nucleotides are TGTGCCAGCAGTGCAGCGGGAGGGCCGTGGTGGTCAGATACGCAGTATTTT. Protein product: CASSAAGGPWWSDTQYF. V and J are TRBV6-1 and TRBJ2-3; 10 positions agree with TRBD2. J was trimmed by 4 bases and V by 4 bases; bases with no gene match: 11. Germline V gene sequence: CDR1 MNHNS, CDR2 SASEGT. The CDR3 spans 17 residues.

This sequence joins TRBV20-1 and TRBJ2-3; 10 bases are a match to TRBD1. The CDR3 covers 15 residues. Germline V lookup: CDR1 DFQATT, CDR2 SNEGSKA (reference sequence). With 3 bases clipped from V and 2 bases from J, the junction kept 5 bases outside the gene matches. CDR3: CSASRDRGSTDTQYF. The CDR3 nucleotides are TGCAGTGCTAGTAGGGACAGGGGATCCACAGATACGCAGTATTTT.

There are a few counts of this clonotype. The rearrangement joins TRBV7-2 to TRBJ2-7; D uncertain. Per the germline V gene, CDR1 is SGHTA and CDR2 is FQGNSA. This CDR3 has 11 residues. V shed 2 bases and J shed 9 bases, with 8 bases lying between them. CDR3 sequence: CASSLRFAQYF. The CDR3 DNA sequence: TGTGCCAGCAGCTTACGGTTTGCGCAGTACTTC.

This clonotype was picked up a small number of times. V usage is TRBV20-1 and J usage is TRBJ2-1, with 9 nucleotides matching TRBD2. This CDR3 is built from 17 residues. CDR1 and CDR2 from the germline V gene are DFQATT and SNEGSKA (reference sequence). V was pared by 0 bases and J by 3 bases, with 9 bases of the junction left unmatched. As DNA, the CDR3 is TGCAGTGCTAGAGACCTGAGAATACTAGCGGGCTACAATGAGCAGTTCTTC. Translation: CSARDLRILAGYNEQFF.

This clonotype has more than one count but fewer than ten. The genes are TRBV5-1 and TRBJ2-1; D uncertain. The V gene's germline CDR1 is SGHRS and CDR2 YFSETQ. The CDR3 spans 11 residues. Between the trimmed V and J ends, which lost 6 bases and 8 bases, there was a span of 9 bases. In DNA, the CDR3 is TGCGCCAGCACGATAGGATATGAGCAGTTCTTC. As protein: CASTIGYEQFF.

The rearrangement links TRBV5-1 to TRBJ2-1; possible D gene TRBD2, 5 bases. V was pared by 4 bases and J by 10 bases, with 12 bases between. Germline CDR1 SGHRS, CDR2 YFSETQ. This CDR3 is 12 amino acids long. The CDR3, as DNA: TGCGCCAGCAGCACGACGGGGTGGGAGCAGTTCTTC. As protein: CASSTTGWEQFF.

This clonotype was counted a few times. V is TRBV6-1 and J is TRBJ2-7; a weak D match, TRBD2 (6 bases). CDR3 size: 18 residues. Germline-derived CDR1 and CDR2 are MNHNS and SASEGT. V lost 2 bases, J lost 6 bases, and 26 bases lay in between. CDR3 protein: CASSETQGIWRGVSEQYF. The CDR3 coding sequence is TGTGCCAGCAGTGAAACCCAGGGCATATGGCGGGGAGTGTCCGAGCAGTACTTC.